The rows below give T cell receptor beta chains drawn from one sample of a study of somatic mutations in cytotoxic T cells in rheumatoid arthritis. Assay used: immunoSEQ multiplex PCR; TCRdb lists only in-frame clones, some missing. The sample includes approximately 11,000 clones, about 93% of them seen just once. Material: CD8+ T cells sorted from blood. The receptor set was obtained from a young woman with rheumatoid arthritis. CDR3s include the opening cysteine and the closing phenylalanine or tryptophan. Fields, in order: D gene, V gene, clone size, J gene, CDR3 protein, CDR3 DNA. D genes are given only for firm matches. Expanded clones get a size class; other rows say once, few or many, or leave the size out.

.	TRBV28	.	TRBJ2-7	CASSLRGSAFYEQYF	TGTGCCAGCAGTCTCCGGGGTAGCGCATTCTACGAGCAGTACTTC
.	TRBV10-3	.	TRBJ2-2	CAINPSSGARNTGELFF	TGTGCCATCAACCCCTCGTCAGGGGCCAGAAACACCGGGGAGCTGTTTTTT
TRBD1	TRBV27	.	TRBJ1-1	CASSSGTGIVNTEAFF	TGTGCCAGCAGTTCGGGGACAGGGATAGTGAACACTGAGGCTTTCTTT
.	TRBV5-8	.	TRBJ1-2	CASSDWTANYGYTF	TGTGCCAGCAGCGATTGGACAGCGAACTATGGCTACACCTTC
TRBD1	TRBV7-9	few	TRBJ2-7	CASSPRTGPIYEQYF	TGTGCCAGCAGCCCGCGGACAGGCCCGATCTACGAGCAGTACTTC
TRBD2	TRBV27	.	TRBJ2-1	CASSPRVAGDNEQFF	TGTGCCAGCAGTCCCCGGGTAGCGGGGGACAATGAGCAGTTCTTC
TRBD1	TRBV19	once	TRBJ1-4	CASSTRGPGANEKLFF	TGTGCCAGTAGTACCAGGGGGCCCGGGGCTAATGAAAAACTGTTTTTT
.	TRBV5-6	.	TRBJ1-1	CASSVTLNTEAFF	TGTGCCAGCAGCGTGACACTGAACACTGAAGCTTTCTTT
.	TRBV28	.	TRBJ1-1	CASSLDTPGDEAFF	TGTGCCAGCAGTTTAGATACCCCAGGGGATGAGGCTTTCTTT
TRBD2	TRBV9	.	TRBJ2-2	CASSDSGGPIRAGELFF	TGTGCCAGCAGCGATAGCGGGGGCCCTATTCGGGCCGGGGAGCTGTTTTTT
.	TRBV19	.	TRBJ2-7	CASSMIGGGYEQYF	TGTGCCAGTAGTATGATCGGGGGAGGATACGAGCAGTACTTC
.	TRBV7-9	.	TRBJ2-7	CASSHSTGIEQYF	TGTGCCAGCAGCCACAGCACAGGGATCGAGCAGTACTTC
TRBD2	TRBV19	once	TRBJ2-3	CASSGRANTDTQYF	TGTGCCAGCAGCGGGAGGGCCAACACAGATACGCAGTATTTT
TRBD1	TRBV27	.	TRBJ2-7	CASMSGGSYEQYF	TGTGCCAGCATGTCAGGGGGTTCCTACGAGCAGTACTTC
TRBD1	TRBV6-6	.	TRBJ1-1	CASREQGSPEAFF	TGTGCCAGCAGGGAACAGGGGTCCCCTGAAGCTTTCTTT
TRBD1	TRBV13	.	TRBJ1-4	CASSLGGGLDEKLFF	TGTGCCAGCAGCTTAGGAGGGGGCCTCGATGAAAAACTGTTTTTT
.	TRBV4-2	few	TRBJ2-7	CASSQDGWKRDF	TGTGCCAGCAGCCAAGACGGTTGGAAGCGGGACTTC
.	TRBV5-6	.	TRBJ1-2	CASSPLTGIHGYTF	TGTGCCAGCAGCCCGCTCACAGGGATACATGGCTACACCTTC
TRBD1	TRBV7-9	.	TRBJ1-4	CASIKTGREKLFF	TGTGCCAGCATCAAGACAGGGAGGGAAAAACTGTTTTTT
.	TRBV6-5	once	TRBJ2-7	CASSFGTAYEQYF	TGTGCCAGCAGTTTTGGTACGGCCTACGAGCAGTACTTC
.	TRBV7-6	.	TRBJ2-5	CASSPRDSGETQYF	TGTGCCAGCAGCCCCCGGGACTCCGGGGAGACCCAGTACTTC
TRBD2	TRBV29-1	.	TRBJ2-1	CSVGTSGSVTFF	TGCAGCGTCGGGACTAGCGGGAGTGTAACCTTCTTC
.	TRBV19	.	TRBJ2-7	CASSRYGQSYEQYF	TGTGCCAGTAGTCGGTATGGACAGTCCTACGAGCAGTACTTC
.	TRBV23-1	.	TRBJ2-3	CASSPVRPDTQYF	TGCGCCAGCAGTCCAGTGCGGCCAGATACGCAGTATTTT
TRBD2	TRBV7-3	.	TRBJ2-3	CASSLTRGQRGGRIGTQYF	TGTGCCAGCAGCTTAACGAGGGGCCAGCGGGGAGGTCGGATAGGTACGCAGTATTTT
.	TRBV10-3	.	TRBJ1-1	CAIRGGGLMNTEAFF	TGTGCCATCAGGGGGGGTGGGCTGATGAACACTGAAGCTTTCTTT
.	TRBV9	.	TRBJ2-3	CASSSRLTNGVTDTQYF	TGTGCCAGCAGCTCTCGTTTGACTAACGGCGTCACAGATACGCAGTATTTT
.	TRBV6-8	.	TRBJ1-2	CASSYGGAYGYTF	TGTGCCAGCAGTTACGGAGGGGCCTATGGCTACACCTTC
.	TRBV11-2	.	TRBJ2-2	CASSPYTGELFF	TGTGCCAGCAGCCCTTATACCGGGGAGCTGTTTTTT
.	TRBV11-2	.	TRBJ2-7	CASSWSFREQYF	TGTGCCAGCAGCTGGTCCTTTCGGGAGCAGTACTTC
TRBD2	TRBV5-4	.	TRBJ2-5	CASRLKREAQETQYF	TGTGCCAGCAGATTAAAGCGGGAAGCTCAAGAGACCCAGTACTTC
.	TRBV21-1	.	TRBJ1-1	CASSAAQEKNTEAFF	TGTGCCAGCAGCGCCGCACAGGAGAAGAACACTGAAGCTTTCTTT